The 23 T cell receptor beta chains given below trace back to one sample, sequenced in a study of cytomegalovirus exposure and HLA in healthy donors. Profiling relied on immunoSEQ multiplex PCR, and the TCRdb table lists in-frame clones only, not all of them. The sample yields 150,000 or so clones, 85% to 90% seen once. The material sequenced was PBMCs. The receptors shown here come from a woman between 18 and 30 years old in good health and CMV-seropositive.

This chain links TRBV5-5 with TRBJ2-3, with a tentative D call TRBD2 (7 bases). The CDR3 is 17 residues long. V was cut by 1 base and J by 3 bases, with 18 bases left in between. Per germline, CDR1 SGHKS and CDR2 YYEKEE (reference sequence). CDR3 amino acids: CASSLFGGGAGTDTQYF. CDR3 DNA: TGTGCCAGCAGCTTGTTTGGAGGGGGGGCCGGGACAGATACGCAGTATTTT. The full variable domain, with the rest looked up from reference TRBV5-5 and TRBJ2-3, is DAGVTQSPTHLIKTRGQQVTLRCSPISGHKSVSWYQQVLGQGPQFIFQYYEKEERGRGNFPDRFSARQFPNYSSELNVNALLLGDSALYLCASSLFGGGAGTDTQYFGPGTRLTVL.

The V call is TRBV30, the J call TRBJ2-7; D is uncertain. The germline V gene encodes CDR1 GTSNPN and CDR2 SVGIG (reference sequence). The CDR3 is made up of 12 amino acids. V lost 1 base and J lost 0, with 4 bases in between. As DNA, the CDR3 is TGTGCCTGGAGTGAGAGCTCCTACGAGCAGTACTTC. This encodes CAWSESSYEQYF.

V usage is TRBV14 and J usage is TRBJ1-1; TRBD1 matches at 11 bases. V was clipped by 4 bases and J by 10 bases; unmatched bases: 5. The germline V gene encodes CDR1 SGHDN and CDR2 FVKESK. CDR3 length: 13 amino acids. The CDR3 nucleotides read TGTGCCAGCAGCCCGGACAGGGGGCGCCTAGCTTTCTTT. Translation: CASSPDRGRLAFF.

The genes are TRBV7-9 and TRBJ1-2, with D tentatively TRBD1 (6 bases). V was trimmed by 6 bases and J by 7 bases, leaving 27 bases between them. The CDR3 is 17 residues long. CDR1 SEHNR and CDR2 FQNEAQ come from the germline V gene (reference sequence). CDR3 coding DNA: TGTGCCAGCAGTGCTATCCGGGACATCGGATCAAGGTCTGGCTACACCTTC. Its protein product is CASSAIRDIGSRSGYTF.

This chain uses TRBV12-5 with TRBJ1-4; unclear D gene. This CDR3 has 14 residues. V was pared by 6 bases and J by 8 bases, with 16 bases between. Germline-derived CDR1 and CDR2 are LGHNT and FRNRAP. The CDR3 region is CASGTEGGGEKLFF. The CDR3 DNA reads as TGTGCTAGTGGCACGGAGGGAGGAGGGGAAAAACTGTTTTTT.

This CDR3 is CASSPGQGGEQYF. The CDR3 DNA reads as TGTGCCAGCAGCCCGGGACAGGGAGGCGAGCAGTACTTC. J is TRBJ2-7 and V is TRBV6-6; 9 bases align to TRBD1. Trimming cost V 6 bases and J 6 bases; bases outside gene matches: 6. The CDR3 is 13 amino acids. CDR1 and CDR2 from the germline V gene are MNHNY and SVGAGI (reference sequence).

The sample holds one count of this clone. The chain combines TRBV27 with TRBJ1-2; 7 nucleotides align to TRBD1. CDR3 length: 16 amino acids. Germline values: CDR1 MNHEY, CDR2 SMNVEV (reference sequence). The trim removed 6 bases at V and 0 bases at J, leaving 10 bases unmatched. CDR3 amino acids: CASRILRGITNYGYTF. The CDR3, as DNA: TGTGCCAGCAGAATCCTCAGGGGGATTACTAACTATGGCTACACCTTC.

V and J are TRBV7-8 and TRBJ2-1, with unresolved D. The germline CDR1 and CDR2 sequences are SGHVS and FQNEAQ. V was cut by 5 bases and J by 5 bases, with 16 bases left in between. CDR3 size: 15 residues. The CDR3 DNA is TGTGCCAGCAGCGTACTGTACCGGTCCAACAATGAGCAGTTCTTC. Amino acids: CASSVLYRSNNEQFF.

The V and J genes are TRBV7-2 and TRBJ2-7; TRBD1 matches at 7 bases. The germline V gene has CDR1 SGHTA and CDR2 FQGNSA. This CDR3 contains 17 residues. The junction had 14 bases not matched to a gene; V was cut back by 5 bases and J by 1 base. CDR3 amino acids: CASSPGFGTASSYEQYF. The CDR3 DNA reads TGTGCCAGCAGCCCGGGGTTCGGGACAGCGAGTTCCTACGAGCAGTACTTC.

The chain carries TRBV11-2 and TRBJ2-5; D is unclear. The CDR3 extends over 14 amino acids. CDR1 and CDR2 (germline): SGHAT, FQNNGV. Trimming removed 1 base from V and 2 bases from J, with 8 bases in between. The CDR3, as DNA: TGTGCCAGCAGCTTAGTCACGCTACAAGAGACCCAGTACTTC. This translates into CASSLVTLQETQYF.

V gene TRBV27 combines with J gene TRBJ2-7, with D perhaps matching TRBD1 (5 bases). V was shortened by 4 bases and J by 0 bases, with 7 bases between the two germline ends. CDR1 MNHEY and CDR2 SMNVEV come from the germline V gene (reference sequence). This CDR3 spans 13 amino acids. The CDR3 DNA reads as TGTGCCAGCAGTTCAGGGCCCTCCTACGAGCAGTACTTC. This sequence encodes CASSSGPSYEQYF.

The chain carries TRBV29-1 and TRBJ1-1, with D possibly TRBD1 on 5 matching bases. The CDR3 runs 13 residues. Between the trimmed V and J ends, which lost 1 base and 3 bases, there was a span of 9 bases. Germline V gene data show CDR1 as SQVTM and CDR2 as ANQGSEA. The chain's CDR3 is CSVEAGSDTEAFF. The CDR3 region has the DNA TGCAGCGTTGAAGCAGGGTCCGACACTGAAGCTTTCTTT.

The rearrangement joins TRBV5-6 to TRBJ1-5, with TRBD1 matching over 8 bases. Germline V gives CDR1 SGHDT, CDR2 YYEEEE. The CDR3 is made up of 16 amino acids. Trimming took 2 bases from V and 4 from J; bases not matched to a gene: 8. This CDR3 is CASSLWPGGLNQPQHF. CDR3 nucleotide sequence: TGTGCCAGCAGCTTATGGCCAGGGGGCTTGAATCAGCCCCAGCATTTT.

Regarding this clone: Other DNA sequences within the sample encode an identical CDR3. J is TRBJ2-2 and V is TRBV7-9, with TRBD2 matching 9 bases. Looked up from germline, CDR1 is SEHNR and CDR2 is FQNEAQ (reference sequence). Germline trimming cut 5 bases from V and 5 bases from J; bases unmatched to any gene: 9. The CDR3 totals 16 residues. The CDR3 DNA is TGTGCCAGCAGCCCCTCTAGCGGGATTAATACCGGGGAGCTGTTTTTT. This codes for CASSPSSGINTGELFF.

The genes are TRBV2 and TRBJ2-3; TRBD2 is a possible D gene (6 bases). CDR3 length: 13 residues. In germline, CDR1 is SNHLY, CDR2 FYNNEI. Trimming shortened V by 7 bases and J by 3 bases, and 11 bases separated the two germline ends. CDR3 DNA sequence: TGTGCCAGCAAGGAGGGGAGGACAGATACGCAGTATTTT. Residues: CASKEGRTDTQYF.

The rearrangement uses TRBV27 and TRBJ1-6, with D maybe TRBD1 (6 bases). Germline V CDR1 and CDR2: MNHEY, SMNVEV (reference sequence). The CDR3 contains 16 residues. V was pared by 0 bases and J by 2 bases, with 8 bases between. The CDR3 DNA is TGTGCCAGCAGTTTATCCCAGGGGACCTATAATTCACCCCTCCACTTT. This codes for CASSLSQGTYNSPLHF.

The rearrangement uses TRBV30 and TRBJ1-5; no clear D gene. CDR3 length equals 15 residues. Trimming pared 1 base from V and 4 bases from J, leaving 14 bases between. Germline V gene lookup returns CDR1 GTSNPN and CDR2 SVGIG (reference sequence). The CDR3 DNA reads TGTGCCTGGAGTGGAGAGGGCAGGCCTAATCAGCCCCAGCATTTT. Translated, it gives CAWSGEGRPNQPQHF.

The chain has TRBV28 and TRBJ2-1; 11 bases agree with TRBD2. Germline loops: CDR1 MDHEN, CDR2 SYDVKM. V trimming: 3 bases; J trimming: 3 bases; junction bases outside the gene matches: 7. The CDR3 has 17 amino acids. In DNA, the CDR3 is TGTGCCAGCAGTTTCCCCATAGCGGGGGGGCACTACAATGAGCAGTTCTTC. Residues: CASSFPIAGGHYNEQFF.

The gene calls are TRBV5-6 and TRBJ2-7, with 8 bases aligning to TRBD2. Germline-derived CDR1 and CDR2 are SGHDT and YYEEEE. The CDR3 runs 14 residues. The trim removed 4 bases at V and 4 bases at J, leaving 7 bases unmatched. The CDR3 sequence: CASSPGLARYEQYF. CDR3 nucleotide sequence: TGTGCCAGCAGCCCTGGACTAGCCCGGTACGAGCAGTACTTC.

This clone was detected only once. V is TRBV11-2 and J is TRBJ1-6, with TRBD1 identical over 8 bases. Germline CDR1 reads SGHAT; CDR2 reads FQNNGV. V trimming: 4 bases; J trimming: 8 bases; junction bases outside the gene matches: 10. CDR3 length: 16 amino acids. Here the CDR3 DNA reads TGTGCCAGCAGCTCCCAGGGGGCGCTAGGAGATTCACCCCTCCACTTT. It translates to CASSSQGALGDSPLHF.

This clone showed up just a few times. This rearrangement joins TRBV6-5 to TRBJ2-1; TRBD2 is a possible D gene (6 bases). CDR3 length: 16 residues. Germline V gene data show CDR1 as MNHEY and CDR2 as SVGAGI. Trimming left V 2 bases short and J 9 bases short, with 20 bases between. This CDR3 is CASSYKGGELKGEQFF. DNA of the CDR3: TGTGCCAGCAGTTACAAGGGCGGGGAACTGAAGGGTGAGCAGTTCTTC.

The chain links TRBV28 to TRBJ2-7; tentatively, D is TRBD1 (6 bases). CDR1 is MDHEN, CDR2 SYDVKM, per germline. The ends were cut back, 1 base at V and 2 bases at J, with 15 bases in the middle. The CDR3 contains 16 residues. DNA for the CDR3: TGTGCCAGCAGTTTATCGGGCAGGGGCTCGACCTACGAGCAGTACTTC. Translating it yields CASSLSGRGSTYEQYF. Drawing the rest from reference TRBV28 and TRBJ2-7, the complete variable domain is DVKVTQSSRYLVKRTGEKVFLECVQDMDHENMFWYRQDPGLGLRLIYFSYDVKMKEKGDIPEGYSVSREKKERFSLILESASTNQTSMYLCASSLSGRGSTYEQYFGPGTRLTVT.

The gene calls are TRBV4-2 and TRBJ1-3, with D possibly TRBD1 on 5 matching bases. The CDR3 is 13 residues long. CDR1 and CDR2 from the germline V gene are LGHNA and YNFKEQ. The germline V and J ends were trimmed by 4 bases and 10 bases, with 14 bases remaining between them. The CDR3 sequence is CASSPHDRPTIYF. The DNA of the CDR3 is TGTGCCAGCAGCCCACACGACAGACCTACCATATATTTT.